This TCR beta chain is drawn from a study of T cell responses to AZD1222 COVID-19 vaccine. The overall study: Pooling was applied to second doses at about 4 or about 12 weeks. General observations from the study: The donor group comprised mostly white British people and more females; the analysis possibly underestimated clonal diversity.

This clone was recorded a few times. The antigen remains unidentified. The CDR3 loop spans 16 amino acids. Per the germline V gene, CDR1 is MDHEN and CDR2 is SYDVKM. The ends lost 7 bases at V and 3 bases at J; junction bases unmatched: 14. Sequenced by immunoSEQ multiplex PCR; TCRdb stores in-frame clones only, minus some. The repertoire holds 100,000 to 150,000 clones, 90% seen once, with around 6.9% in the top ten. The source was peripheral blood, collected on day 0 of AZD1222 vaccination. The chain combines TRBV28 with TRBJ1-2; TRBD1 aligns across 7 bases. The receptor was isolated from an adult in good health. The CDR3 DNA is TGTGCCAGCATCTCGTGGGATACTACAGGGGACTATGGCTACACCTTC. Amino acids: CASISWDTTGDYGYTF.